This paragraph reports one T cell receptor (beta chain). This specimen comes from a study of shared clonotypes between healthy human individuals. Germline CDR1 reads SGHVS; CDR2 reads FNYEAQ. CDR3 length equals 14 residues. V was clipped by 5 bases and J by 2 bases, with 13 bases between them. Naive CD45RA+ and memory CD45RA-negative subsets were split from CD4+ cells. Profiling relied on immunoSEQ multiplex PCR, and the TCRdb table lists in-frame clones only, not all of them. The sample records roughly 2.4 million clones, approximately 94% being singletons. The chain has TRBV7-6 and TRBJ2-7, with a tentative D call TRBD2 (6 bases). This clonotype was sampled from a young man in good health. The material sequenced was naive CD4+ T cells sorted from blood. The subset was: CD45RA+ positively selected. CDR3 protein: CASSTGALPYEQYF. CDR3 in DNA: TGTGCCAGCAGCACGGGAGCCCTCCCCTACGAGCAGTACTTC. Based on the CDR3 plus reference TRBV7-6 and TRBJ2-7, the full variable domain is GAGVSQSPRYKVTKRGQDVALRCDPISGHVSLYWYRQALGQGPEFLTYFNYEAQQDKSGLPNDRFSAERPEGSISTLTIQRTEQRDSAMYRCASSTGALPYEQYFGPGTRLTVT.